These 2 T cell receptor beta chains were all obtained from the same sample, sequenced in a study of T-cell reconstitution after alpha-beta-depleted transplantation in children. Library preparation (for TCRbeta) was performed with unique molecular identifiers. TCRdb analysed the PCR reads with MiXCR anew, one entry per CDR3 protein. The sample lists 420,000 or so distinct CDR3 sequences, 11% occurring once. The source material was PBMCs from the stem cell graft donor, sampled from the stem cell graft. The receptors were gathered from a human donor who donated a stem cell graft to a child with acute myeloid leukemia.

This clonotype was seen a few times. This chain joins TRBV12-3 or TRBV12-4 and TRBJ2-5; 7 positions match TRBD2. The length of the CDR3 is 14 residues. The junction had 5 bases not matched to a gene; V was cut back by 5 bases and J by 2 bases. The CDR3 loop is CASSRDYIQETQYF. The CDR3 DNA is TGTGCCAGCAGTCGGGACTATATACAAGAGACCCAGTACTTC.

The chain carries TRBV14 and TRBJ1-2; D possibly corresponds to TRBD1 (5 bases). From germline, CDR1 is SGHDN and CDR2 FVKESK. V lost 5 bases and J 1 base, leaving 8 bases between the germline ends. CDR3 length equals 13 residues. CDR3 sequence reads: CASSKQVNYGYTF. The CDR3 nucleotides read TGTGCCAGCAGCAAACAGGTTAACTATGGCTACACCTTC.